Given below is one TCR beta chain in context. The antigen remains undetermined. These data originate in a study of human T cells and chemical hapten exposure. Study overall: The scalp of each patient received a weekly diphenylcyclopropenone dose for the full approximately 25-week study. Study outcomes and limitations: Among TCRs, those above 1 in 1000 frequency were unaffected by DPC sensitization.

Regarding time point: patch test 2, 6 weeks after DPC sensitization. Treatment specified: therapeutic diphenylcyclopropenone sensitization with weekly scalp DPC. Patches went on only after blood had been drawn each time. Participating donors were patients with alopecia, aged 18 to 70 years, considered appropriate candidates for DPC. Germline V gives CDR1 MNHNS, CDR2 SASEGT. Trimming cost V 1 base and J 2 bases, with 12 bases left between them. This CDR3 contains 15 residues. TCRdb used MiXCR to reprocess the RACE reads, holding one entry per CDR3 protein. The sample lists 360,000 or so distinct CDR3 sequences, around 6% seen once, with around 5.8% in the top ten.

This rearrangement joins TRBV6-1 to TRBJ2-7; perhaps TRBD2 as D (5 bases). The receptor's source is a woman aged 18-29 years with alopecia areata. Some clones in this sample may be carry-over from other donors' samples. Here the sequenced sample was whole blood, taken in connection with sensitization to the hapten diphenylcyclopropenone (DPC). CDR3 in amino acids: CASSEDQWGAYEQYF. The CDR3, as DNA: TGTGCCAGCAGTGAAGATCAATGGGGAGCCTACGAGCAGTACTTC.